A selection of T cell receptor beta chains follows, all from one sample in a study of spatial heterogeneity in lung cancer. From the 5' RACE reads, TCRdb called clonotypes with MiXCR, one entry per CDR3 protein. Here the sample spans 25,000 to 35,000 distinct CDR3 sequences, around 9.2% being singletons. Sequenced here: PBMCs, sampled at surgery. These receptor sequences come from a female donor with early-stage non-small cell lung cancer. CDR3s include the opening cysteine and the closing phenylalanine or tryptophan. The D gene is left open where the match is weak. Some rows have no size entry. The others give once, few or many, or a class for an expanded clone.

>few|TRBJ2-2|TRBD2|TRBV14
TGTGCCAGCAGCCCGTATAGCGGGAATGTACCATTCGGGGAGCTGTTTTTT
CASSPYSGNVPFGELFF
>few|TRBJ1-3|NA|TRBV11-2
TGTGCCAGCAGCTTAGAGTTTGGCAGTTACTCTGGAAACACCATATATTTT
CASSLEFGSYSGNTIYF
>NA|TRBJ2-3|TRBD2|TRBV7-2
TGTGCCAGCAGCTTAGGTGCGGGAGGGCGCACAGATACGCAGTATTTT
CASSLGAGGRTDTQYF
>NA|TRBJ2-1|TRBD2|TRBV11-3
TGTGCCAGCTGGGCTAGCGGGATGGGAAATGAGCAGTTCTTC
CASWASGMGNEQFF
>many|TRBJ2-1|NA|TRBV19
TGTGCCAGTAGTATTGGTGGGCGGAGTCCCTACAATGAGCAGTTCTTC
CASSIGGRSPYNEQFF
>few|TRBJ2-6|NA|TRBV6-5
TGTGCCAGCAGTTACCGTCGACTGAGCTCTGGGGCCAACGTCCTGACTTTC
CASSYRRLSSGANVLTF
>many|TRBJ1-1|NA|TRBV18
TGTGCCAGCTCACGGACGGACAACACTGAAGCTTTCTTT
CASSRTDNTEAFF
>many|TRBJ2-2|NA|TRBV7-2
TGTGCCAGCAGCCCAGCCCTCATAGGCACCGGGGAGCTGTTTTTT
CASSPALIGTGELFF
>many|TRBJ2-7|NA|TRBV6-2/TRBV6-3
TGTGCCAGCAGAGAGCGGGCGAGCCGATACGAGCAGTACTTC
CASRERASRYEQYF
>few|TRBJ2-1|TRBD2|TRBV7-2
TGTGCCAGCAGCTTAGGTAGCGGGAGTGTCCATGAGCAGTTCTTC
CASSLGSGSVHEQFF
>many|TRBJ1-2|NA|TRBV7-2
TGTGCCAGCAGCTTAGTGGGGGCGCAGGTCAGCTATGGCTACACCTTC
CASSLVGAQVSYGYTF
>NA|TRBJ1-5|NA|TRBV24-1
TGTGCCACCAGTGATTCACGTGAAGCCAATCAGCCCCAGCATTTT
CATSDSREANQPQHF
>few|TRBJ2-5|TRBD1|TRBV24-1
TGTGCCACCAGTGATTTGATAGACAGGGGGCCGGAGACCCAGTACTTC
CATSDLIDRGPETQYF
>few|TRBJ1-5|TRBD1|TRBV28
TGTGCCAGCGGGGGACAGGGGAATCAGCCCCAGCATTTT
CASGGQGNQPQHF
>many|TRBJ2-2|NA|TRBV6-1
TGTGCCAGCAGTGATGGGCAGTACCCCACCGGGGAGCTGTTTTTT
CASSDGQYPTGELFF
>few|TRBJ1-1|TRBD1|TRBV7-8
TGTGCCAGCAGCCCTCGGACAGGGAACACTGAAGCTTTCTTT
CASSPRTGNTEAFF
>NA|TRBJ2-1|NA|TRBV24-1
TGTGCCACCAGTGCGCATAGCGGTGGGAGCTCCTACAATGAGCAGTTCTTC
CATSAHSGGSSYNEQFF
>many|TRBJ1-3|NA|TRBV3-1
TGTGCCAGCAGCCAAAGCGCTCCAGGGGTCTCTGGAAACACCATATATTTT
CASSQSAPGVSGNTIYF
>many|TRBJ2-6|NA|TRBV7-2
TGTGCCAGCAGGCCCCAGAGCTCTGGGGCCAACGTCCTGACTTTC
CASRPQSSGANVLTF
>many|TRBJ2-6|TRBD1|TRBV29-1
TGCAGCGTTGCCTATTGGGACAGGGTGACTGGGGCCAACGTCCTGACTTTC
CSVAYWDRVTGANVLTF
>NA|TRBJ1-5|NA|TRBV6-2/TRBV6-3
TGTGCCAGCAGTCCCAGTTATCGACCGGCGGATCAGCCCCAGCATTTT
CASSPSYRPADQPQHF
>many|TRBJ1-5|TRBD1|TRBV9
TGTGCCAGCAGCGTAGGGACAGGGAGCAATCAGCCCCAGCATTTT
CASSVGTGSNQPQHF
>many|TRBJ2-1|TRBD1|TRBV12-3/TRBV12-4
TGTGCCAGCAGTCGGGACAGAACCTTCCATGAGCAGTTCTTC
CASSRDRTFHEQFF
>few|TRBJ2-1|TRBD1|TRBV5-1
TGCGCCAGCCATCTTAGTCCCGGGACAGTCCTTAATGAGCAGTTCTTC
CASHLSPGTVLNEQFF
>once|TRBJ2-1|TRBD2|TRBV9
TGTGCCAGCAGCGTAGGGATAGCGGGCTACAATGAGCAGTTCTTC
CASSVGIAGYNEQFF
>many|TRBJ1-1|NA|TRBV6-5
TGTGCCAGCAGTTACATGCGGATACCGGCCGGTGAAGCTTTCTTT
CASSYMRIPAGEAFF
>many|TRBJ1-6|NA|TRBV4-2
TGTGCCAGCAGCCAAGATATAAGCAGGGGAAGCTCCTATAATTCACCCCTCCACTTT
CASSQDISRGSSYNSPLHF
>NA|TRBJ2-5|NA|TRBV7-6
TGTGCCAGCAGCTTCCGAGCGTCAGCGGAGACCCAGTACTTC
CASSFRASAETQYF
>many|TRBJ2-2|NA|TRBV12-3/TRBV12-4
TGTGCCAGCAGTTTTGGCGGGGAGCTGTTTTTT
CASSFGGELFF
>few|TRBJ2-3|NA|TRBV25-1
TGTGCCAGCAGTGATGGCCAGATCGGTGGCACAGATACGCAGTATTTT
CASSDGQIGGTDTQYF
>NA|TRBJ2-1|TRBD1|TRBV5-1
TGCGCCAGCAGCTTGGCTGTAGGGACAGCTGAGCAGTTCTTC
CASSLAVGTAEQFF
>NA|TRBJ2-1|TRBD2|TRBV11-3
TGTGCCAGCAGCTTACCCTCCGGACTAGCGGGAGATGGTGAGCAGTTCTTC
CASSLPSGLAGDGEQFF
>NA|TRBJ2-1|TRBD2|TRBV7-6
TGTGCCAGCAGCTTAGTGGCGGGAGTATTAAATGAGCAGTTCTTC
CASSLVAGVLNEQFF
>many|TRBJ2-3|TRBD2|TRBV7-8
TGTGCCAGCAGAAGCGGGAGGGTGGTGAGCACAGATACGCAGTATTTT
CASRSGRVVSTDTQYF
>NA|TRBJ2-1|NA|TRBV6-2/TRBV6-3
TGTGCCAGCAGAAAGCGACAGGCTGCCTACAATGAGCAGTTCTTC
CASRKRQAAYNEQFF
>NA|TRBJ2-5|TRBD1|TRBV20-1
TGCAGTGCAGGCCGGTCCGGGACAGGCCAAGAGACCCAGTACTTC
CSAGRSGTGQETQYF
>many|TRBJ2-5|NA|TRBV7-3
TGTGCCAGCAGCCGATCAGGGGCGGAGACCCAGTACTTC
CASSRSGAETQYF
>NA|TRBJ1-4|NA|TRBV2
TGTGCCAGCAGTCTACTCAGACAGTCGGGGATGGAAAAACTGTTTTTT
CASSLLRQSGMEKLFF
>many|TRBJ2-2|NA|TRBV5-6
TGTGCCAGCAGCTTGGTCGGCGGCGCGGGCACCGGGGAGCTGTTTTTT
CASSLVGGAGTGELFF
>NA|TRBJ2-1|TRBD2|TRBV19
TGTGCCAGTAGTCCTGGACTAGCGCCCTACAATGAGCAGTTCTTC
CASSPGLAPYNEQFF